This record looks at one T cell receptor (beta chain) sequence and its context. Its antigen is unidentified. Germline V CDR1 and CDR2: LGHNA, YSLEER. V lost 1 base and J lost 0, with 12 bases in between. This CDR3 is built from 17 residues. Each CDR3 protein is one row after TCRdb ran MiXCR on the RT-PCR reads. This table holds about 780,000 distinct CDR3 sequences, around 20% found once. This record belongs to a study of response to subunit inactivated influenza vaccine. Whole-study results and caveats: Authors proposed each seasonal influenza vaccination draws in few new T cells.

The source of this sequence is a man aged 50 or older who received an inactivated influenza vaccine. Here the sequenced sample was PBMCs from blood, taken more than 4 days after vaccination. The chain recombines TRBV4-3 with TRBJ2-2; D might be TRBD1 (6 bases). CDR3 region: CASSQVSQGSNTGELFF. The CDR3, as DNA: TGCGCCAGCAGCCAAGTCAGCCAGGGGTCGAACACCGGGGAGCTGTTTTTT.